These T cell receptor beta chains were read from a single sample in a study of blood T cell repertoires in COVID-19. Data came from immunoSEQ multiplex PCR; TCRdb stores just in-frame clones and leaves some out. The profile covers hundreds of thousands of clones, with approximately 90% appearing a single time and 3% taken by the ten largest. The specimen sequenced was peripheral blood. All receptors derive from a man in his late teens or twenties with active or convalescent COVID-19. The CDR3 runs from the conserved cysteine through the conserved F or W. The D gene is left open where the match is weak. Clone size is given for some rows only: seen once, a few or many times, or a class if the clone is expanded.

len: 13; d_gene: NA; v_gene: TRBV6-5; abundance: NA; j_gene: TRBJ1-1; CDR3nt: TGTGCCAGCAGTTACGTAAAGGGGGATGAAGCTTTCTTT; CDR3aa: CASSYVKGDEAFF
len: 14; d_gene: TRBD2; v_gene: TRBV20-1; abundance: NA; j_gene: TRBJ2-7; CDR3nt: TGCAGTGCTAGTCACGGGACTACACGCGTCGAGCAGTACTTC; CDR3aa: CSASHGTTRVEQYF
len: 15; d_gene: NA; v_gene: TRBV4-3; abundance: NA; j_gene: TRBJ2-7; CDR3nt: TGCGCCAGCAGCCTCCATAGAGGACAGTTGTACGAGCAGTACTTC; CDR3aa: CASSLHRGQLYEQYF
len: 15; d_gene: NA; v_gene: TRBV6-2/TRBV6-3; abundance: NA; j_gene: TRBJ2-7; CDR3nt: TGTGCCAGCAGCCGCCCCCGGACAGCCTCCTACGAGCAGTACTTC; CDR3aa: CASSRPRTASYEQYF
len: 15; d_gene: NA; v_gene: TRBV19; abundance: NA; j_gene: TRBJ1-5; CDR3nt: TGTGCCAGTAGGGAGGACAGATCAGGCAATCAGCCCCAGCATTTT; CDR3aa: CASREDRSGNQPQHF
len: 17; d_gene: TRBD1; v_gene: TRBV6-6; abundance: NA; j_gene: TRBJ2-1; CDR3nt: TGTGCCAGCAGTCCACCCAGGGGGACATTCTCCTACAATGAGCAGTTCTTC; CDR3aa: CASSPPRGTFSYNEQFF
len: 15; d_gene: NA; v_gene: TRBV2; abundance: NA; j_gene: TRBJ1-5; CDR3nt: TGTGCCAGCAGTGAAGTAAGGACAGTCAATCAGCCCCAGCATTTT; CDR3aa: CASSEVRTVNQPQHF
len: 18; d_gene: NA; v_gene: TRBV6-2/TRBV6-3; abundance: NA; j_gene: TRBJ1-5; CDR3nt: TGTGCCAGCAGTTACGGGGCCGGATCGGCCCATGGCAATCAGCCCCAGCATTTT; CDR3aa: CASSYGAGSAHGNQPQHF
len: 15; d_gene: TRBD2; v_gene: TRBV9; abundance: NA; j_gene: TRBJ2-5; CDR3nt: TGTGCCAGCAGCGTGAGCGGGAGGCTGGTGGAGACCCAGTACTTC; CDR3aa: CASSVSGRLVETQYF
len: 13; d_gene: NA; v_gene: TRBV6-5; abundance: NA; j_gene: TRBJ2-1; CDR3nt: TGTGCCAGCAGGGCTAGCGCTCAAGGGGAGCAGTTCTTC; CDR3aa: CASRASAQGEQFF
len: 15; d_gene: TRBD1; v_gene: TRBV9; abundance: NA; j_gene: TRBJ1-6; CDR3nt: TGTGCCAGCAGCGACCGGGACAGGGTAAATTCACCCCTCCACTTT; CDR3aa: CASSDRDRVNSPLHF
len: 16; d_gene: TRBD1; v_gene: TRBV10-1; abundance: once; j_gene: TRBJ2-1; CDR3nt: TGCGCCAGCAGTGGGGACAGGGTCCACGCCTACAATGAGCAGTTCTTC; CDR3aa: CASSGDRVHAYNEQFF
len: 13; d_gene: NA; v_gene: TRBV9; abundance: NA; j_gene: TRBJ1-1; CDR3nt: TGTGCCAGCAGCGTAGCTACGGGGGCTGAAGCTTTCTTT; CDR3aa: CASSVATGAEAFF
len: 14; d_gene: TRBD1; v_gene: TRBV10-3; abundance: NA; j_gene: TRBJ1-2; CDR3nt: TGTGCCATCAGTTCCGGGACAGGGGGCTATGGCTACACCTTC; CDR3aa: CAISSGTGGYGYTF
len: 14; d_gene: TRBD2; v_gene: TRBV19; abundance: NA; j_gene: TRBJ2-5; CDR3nt: TGTGCCAGCGGACTAGCGGACGTCCAAGAGACCCAGTACTTC; CDR3aa: CASGLADVQETQYF
len: 15; d_gene: TRBD1; v_gene: TRBV11-3; abundance: NA; j_gene: TRBJ2-7; CDR3nt: TGTGCCAGCAGCTTTAGGACAGGGGGCTCGTACGAGCAGTACTTC; CDR3aa: CASSFRTGGSYEQYF
len: 14; d_gene: TRBD2; v_gene: TRBV6-5; abundance: NA; j_gene: TRBJ2-1; CDR3nt: TGTGCCAGCACCTCAGCGGGGGGATACAATGAGCAGTTCTTC; CDR3aa: CASTSAGGYNEQFF
len: 13; d_gene: TRBD1; v_gene: TRBV11-2; abundance: NA; j_gene: TRBJ2-7; CDR3nt: TGTGCCAGCAGAACAGGGGGCCTTCGTGAGCAGTACTTC; CDR3aa: CASRTGGLREQYF
len: 18; d_gene: TRBD2; v_gene: TRBV5-5; abundance: NA; j_gene: TRBJ2-3; CDR3nt: TGTGCCAGCAGCTACACGGCCGGGACTAGCGCCAGCACAGATACGCAGTATTTT; CDR3aa: CASSYTAGTSASTDTQYF
len: 20; d_gene: NA; v_gene: TRBV2; abundance: NA; j_gene: TRBJ2-7; CDR3nt: TGTGCCAGCAGTACGGGACAGGGGGTTTTTCTAGCGGGAGCCCTCTACGAGCAGTACTTC; CDR3aa: CASSTGQGVFLAGALYEQYF
len: 16; d_gene: TRBD2; v_gene: TRBV27; abundance: NA; j_gene: TRBJ2-1; CDR3nt: TGTGCCAGCAGTTCGCCTCGGACTAGCGTGTACAATGAGCAGTTCTTC; CDR3aa: CASSSPRTSVYNEQFF
len: 18; d_gene: TRBD1; v_gene: TRBV7-9; abundance: NA; j_gene: TRBJ1-3; CDR3nt: TGTGCCAGCAGCCCAAGGGACAGGGGGCTTTGGTCTGGAAACACCATATATTTT; CDR3aa: CASSPRDRGLWSGNTIYF
len: 14; d_gene: TRBD1; v_gene: TRBV2; abundance: NA; j_gene: TRBJ2-7; CDR3nt: TGTGCCGCCACCGGGACAGCTAACTCCTACGAGCAGTACTTC; CDR3aa: CAATGTANSYEQYF
len: 12; d_gene: NA; v_gene: TRBV24-1; abundance: NA; j_gene: TRBJ2-2; CDR3nt: TGTGCCTCGGCCGGCGGGGCCGGGGAGCTGTTTTTT; CDR3aa: CASAGGAGELFF
len: 14; d_gene: NA; v_gene: TRBV4-3; abundance: few; j_gene: TRBJ2-7; CDR3nt: TGCGCCAGCAGCCAAGTCCTAAGCACGTACGAGCAGTACTTC; CDR3aa: CASSQVLSTYEQYF
len: 14; d_gene: TRBD2; v_gene: TRBV7-6; abundance: few; j_gene: TRBJ2-5; CDR3nt: TGTGCCAGCAGCCCACGGACTAGTGGGGAGACCCAGTACTTC; CDR3aa: CASSPRTSGETQYF
len: 12; d_gene: NA; v_gene: TRBV7-9; abundance: NA; j_gene: TRBJ1-1; CDR3nt: TGTGCCAGCAGCTTAGAAGGGGCGAAAGCTTTCTTT; CDR3aa: CASSLEGAKAFF
len: 18; d_gene: NA; v_gene: TRBV14; abundance: NA; j_gene: TRBJ2-3; CDR3nt: TGTGCCAGCAGCCAAGATTTCAGCGGTTTAAGGGCTACAGATACGCAGTATTTT; CDR3aa: CASSQDFSGLRATDTQYF
len: 15; d_gene: TRBD1; v_gene: TRBV30; abundance: NA; j_gene: TRBJ2-7; CDR3nt: TGTGCCTGGAGTGCGACCCCGACAGGGGCCTACGAGCAGTACTTC; CDR3aa: CAWSATPTGAYEQYF
len: 15; d_gene: TRBD1; v_gene: TRBV7-9; abundance: NA; j_gene: TRBJ2-5; CDR3nt: TGTGCCGGAAAAGTGGGGACAGGGGGCCTTGAGACCCAGTACTTC; CDR3aa: CAGKVGTGGLETQYF
len: 14; d_gene: TRBD1; v_gene: TRBV5-1; abundance: many; j_gene: TRBJ2-7; CDR3nt: TGCGCCAGCAGCCCCGGGACAGGGGGCTACGAGCAGTACTTC; CDR3aa: CASSPGTGGYEQYF
len: 15; d_gene: NA; v_gene: TRBV10-3; abundance: NA; j_gene: TRBJ1-4; CDR3nt: TGTGCCATCAGTCCTGAGTCGGGAACTAATGAAAAACTGTTTTTT; CDR3aa: CAISPESGTNEKLFF
len: 13; d_gene: TRBD2; v_gene: TRBV12-3/TRBV12-4; abundance: NA; j_gene: TRBJ2-1; CDR3nt: TGTGCCAGCAGTATTAGGGGACTAGCGGTGGGGTTCTTC; CDR3aa: CASSIRGLAVGFF
len: 13; d_gene: TRBD1; v_gene: TRBV7-9; abundance: NA; j_gene: TRBJ2-1; CDR3nt: TGTGCCAGCAGACGCCAGGGGGCGAATGAGCAGTTCTTC; CDR3aa: CASRRQGANEQFF
len: 16; d_gene: TRBD2; v_gene: TRBV7-2; abundance: few; j_gene: TRBJ2-7; CDR3nt: TGTGCCAGCAGCCTGGGGGGGTCGAGGAGCTCCTACGAGCAGTACTTC; CDR3aa: CASSLGGSRSSYEQYF
len: 14; d_gene: NA; v_gene: TRBV7-2; abundance: NA; j_gene: TRBJ2-5; CDR3nt: TGTGCCAGCAGCTTAGGGCATATCCAAGAGACCCAGTACTTC; CDR3aa: CASSLGHIQETQYF
len: 13; d_gene: NA; v_gene: TRBV21-1; abundance: NA; j_gene: TRBJ1-1; CDR3nt: TGTGCCAGCACCCGGGGGGGGGACACTGAAGCTTTCTTT; CDR3aa: CASTRGGDTEAFF